This T cell receptor beta chain was documented in a study of human T cells and chemical hapten exposure. The overall study: Patch testing was performed with 0.01% DPC on the upper back, with reading at 6 days.

Trimming cost V 0 bases and J 0 bases; bases outside gene matches: 5. Germline lookup yields CDR1 SGHRS and CDR2 YFSETQ. CDR3 length equals 16 residues. Source study methods: Samples contained a median of approximately 100,000 TCRs, with a range of roughly 20,000 to 750,000. One entry per CDR3 protein, called by TCRdb with MiXCR from the RACE reads. These V and J calls derive from TCRdb rather than the authors' analysis. Of some 400,000 distinct CDR3 sequences in the sample, 4.8% are singletons; the top ten hold roughly 2.4%. This clonotype appeared a few times. The time point: patch test 1, 2 weeks after DPC sensitization. Treatment in this sample: therapeutic diphenylcyclopropenone sensitization with weekly scalp DPC.

Material: whole blood, obtained in connection with sensitization to the hapten diphenylcyclopropenone (DPC). The receptor's source is a woman aged 45-65 years with alopecia areata. Some clones in this sample may be carry-over from other donors' samples. This chain links TRBV5-1 with TRBJ2-7, with 8 bases aligning to TRBD1. CDR3 in amino acids: CASSLGQGSPSYEQYF. CDR3 nucleotides: TGCGCCAGCAGCTTGGGACAGGGGTCCCCCTCCTACGAGCAGTACTTC.